The 24 T cell receptor beta chains below were found in one sample sequenced in a study of technical replicates of blood from a handful of donors. Data came from immunoSEQ multiplex PCR; TCRdb stores just in-frame clones and leaves some out. The table records tens of thousands of clones, 95% of them present only once. The sequenced sample was T cells isolated from PBMCs. The receptors stem from a human donor in good health.

The chain employs TRBV6-6 and TRBJ1-2; D not certain. From germline, CDR1 is MNHNY and CDR2 SVGAGI (reference sequence). The CDR3 covers 14 residues. Deletions cut 0 bases from V and 4 bases from J, with 9 bases between. The CDR3 is CASSYSSHSYGYTF. For the CDR3, the DNA is TGTGCCAGCAGTTACTCTTCCCATAGCTATGGCTACACCTTC.

This chain joins TRBV28 and TRBJ2-3; 7 positions match TRBD2. Trimming at V came to 2 bases and at J to 5 bases, leaving 10 bases not matched to a gene. Looked up from germline, CDR1 is MDHEN and CDR2 is SYDVKM. The CDR3 has 16 residues. CDR3 residues: CASSLRAGRPGDTQYF. CDR3 bases: TGTGCCAGCAGTTTACGAGCCGGGAGGCCCGGAGATACGCAGTATTTT. The complete variable domain, with remaining parts taken from reference TRBV28 and TRBJ2-3, reads DVKVTQSSRYLVKRTGEKVFLECVQDMDHENMFWYRQDPGLGLRLIYFSYDVKMKEKGDIPEGYSVSREKKERFSLILESASTNQTSMYLCASSLRAGRPGDTQYFGPGTRLTVL.

The gene calls are TRBV7-2 and TRBJ2-1, with D possibly being TRBD2 (5 bases). Trimming shortened V by 1 base and J by 2 bases, and 12 bases separated the two germline ends. This CDR3 region has 16 residues. Germline V gene sequence: CDR1 SGHTA, CDR2 FQGNSA. The CDR3 nucleotides read TGTGCCAGCAGCTTAGTTAGCTCGCGGGCCTACAATGAGCAGTTCTTC. The encoded protein is CASSLVSSRAYNEQFF. The complete variable domain, with remaining parts taken from reference TRBV7-2 and TRBJ2-1, reads GAGVSQSPSNKVTEKGKDVELRCDPISGHTALYWYRQSLGQGLEFLIYFQGNSAPDKSGLPSDRFSAERTGGSVSTLTIQRTQQEDSAVYLCASSLVSSRAYNEQFFGPGTRLTVL.

This sequence joins TRBV7-6 and TRBJ2-3, with TRBD2 matching 10 bases. Germline CDR1 and CDR2: SGHVS and FNYEAQ. Trimming at V came to 3 bases and at J to 3 bases, leaving 3 bases not matched to a gene. The CDR3 contains 15 residues. CDR3 DNA: TGTGCCAGCAGCTTCCTAGCGGGAGAGACAGATACGCAGTATTTT. Translating gives CASSFLAGETDTQYF.

The CDR3 nucleotides read TGTGCCAGCAGTTTGGGACAGGGAGGAAGAAAACTGTTTTTT. Amino acids: CASSLGQGGRKLFF. The chain is built from TRBV28 and TRBJ1-4; TRBD1 matches 9 bases. The CDR3 loop spans 14 amino acids. Germline V gene data show CDR1 as MDHEN and CDR2 as SYDVKM. V shed 3 bases and J 10 bases; nucleotides not matched to a gene: 6.

In nucleotides, the CDR3 is TGTGCCAGCAGCTCGACTAGCGGGAGTGTCGGTGAGCAGTTCTTC. Residues: CASSSTSGSVGEQFF. The J gene is TRBJ2-1, the V gene TRBV9, with 12 bases lining up with TRBD2. The CDR3 loop spans 15 amino acids. Looked up from germline, CDR1 is SGDLS and CDR2 is YYNGEE. V shed 4 bases and J 9 bases; nucleotides not matched to a gene: 8.

This clone was counted once. The chain couples TRBV27 to TRBJ1-3; D not certain. The CDR3 has 14 amino acids. V lost 8 bases to trimming and J lost 2 bases, with 13 bases between them. CDR1 is MNHEY and CDR2 is SMNVEV in the germline V gene (reference sequence). Here the CDR3 reads CASGWAATGNTIYF. For the CDR3, the DNA is TGTGCCAGCGGGTGGGCAGCCACTGGAAACACCATATATTTT.

V and J are TRBV7-2 and TRBJ1-1; D not resolved. Deletions cut 4 bases from V and 2 bases from J, with 5 bases between. The germline CDR1 and CDR2 sequences are SGHTA and FQGNSA. The CDR3 covers 12 residues. The CDR3 loop is CASSYRNTEAFF. CDR3 DNA: TGTGCCAGCAGCTATCGTAACACTGAAGCTTTCTTT.

This clone occurred once. The V and J genes are TRBV6-6 and TRBJ2-7; D might be TRBD2 (5 bases). CDR3 size: 12 residues. Germline V gene sequence: CDR1 MNHNY, CDR2 SVGAGI (reference sequence). V gave up 7 bases and J gave up 5 bases, with 12 bases separating them. CDR3 DNA sequence: TGTGCCAGCACACCCATCGGGAACGAGCAGTACTTC. Translated: CASTPIGNEQYF.

The chain is built from TRBV11-2 and TRBJ1-2, with a weak D call TRBD1 (5 bases). V lost 1 base and J 7 bases, leaving 7 bases between the germline ends. The V gene's germline CDR1 is SGHAT and CDR2 FQNNGV. CDR3 length equals 12 residues. CDR3: CASSLAGLGYTF. In DNA form, the CDR3 reads TGTGCCAGCAGCTTAGCAGGGCTTGGCTACACCTTC.

This clone was observed a single time. V usage is TRBV29-1 and J usage is TRBJ2-7, with 7 nucleotides matching TRBD2. The V and J ends lost 3 bases and 2 bases, in that order; junction bases with no gene match: 4. Germline CDR1 is SQVTM and CDR2 is ANQGSEA. The CDR3 sequence is 13 residues long. The CDR3 sequence: CSVDVAGAYEQYF. In DNA, the CDR3 is TGCAGCGTTGATGTTGCGGGAGCCTACGAGCAGTACTTC.

The chain has TRBV6-1 and TRBJ1-2, with D possibly being TRBD1 (6 bases). Deletions cut 7 bases from V and 5 bases from J, with 20 bases between. This CDR3 comprises 15 residues. Germline loops: CDR1 MNHNS, CDR2 SASEGT. The CDR3 here is CASIPQGLPYYGYTF. CDR3 nucleotides: TGTGCCAGCATTCCCCAGGGGCTCCCTTATTATGGCTACACCTTC.

The CDR3 nucleotides are TGTGCCAGCAGCCGGACAGGGAGCAACACTGAAGCTTTCTTT. It codes for CASSRTGSNTEAFF. V is TRBV7-2 and J is TRBJ1-1, with TRBD1 matching over 8 bases. In germline, CDR1 is SGHTA, CDR2 FQGNSA. The V and J ends lost 5 bases and 2 bases, in that order; junction bases with no gene match: 4. The CDR3 totals 14 residues.

The chain has TRBV20-1 and TRBJ1-1, with D hard to call. Germline V gives CDR1 DFQATT, CDR2 SNEGSKA (reference sequence). The CDR3 has 11 amino acids. V lost 1 base and J 3 bases, leaving 3 bases between the germline ends. Here the CDR3 DNA reads TGCAGTGCTAGAGCCGACACTGAAGCTTTCTTT. Translated: CSARADTEAFF.

The rearrangement uses TRBV27 and TRBJ1-5; D unresolved. V was pared by 5 bases and J by 3 bases, with 11 bases between. The CDR3 length is 14 residues. Germline V gives CDR1 MNHEY, CDR2 SMNVEV (reference sequence). This chain's CDR3 is CASSPGRTNQPQHF. The CDR3 nucleotides read TGTGCCAGCAGTCCGGGGAGAACCAATCAGCCCCAGCATTTT.

The V and J genes are TRBV9 and TRBJ1-4; tentative D call: TRBD1 (6 bases). Trimming cost V 0 bases and J 6 bases, with 18 bases left between them. The germline CDR1 and CDR2 sequences are SGDLS and YYNGEE. This CDR3 is built from 17 residues. CDR3 coding DNA: TGTGCCAGCAGCGTAGCCCCCCAGGGGATTGTCGATGAAAAACTGTTTTTT. Translated, it gives CASSVAPQGIVDEKLFF.

CDR3 loop: CASSLIETGNEKLFF. The CDR3 DNA follows: TGTGCCAGCTCGCTAATCGAAACGGGGAATGAAAAACTGTTTTTT. The chain combines TRBV5-5 with TRBJ1-4; D uncertain. Trimming cost V 7 bases and J 5 bases, with 18 bases left between them. There are 15 residues in the CDR3. Germline CDR1 is SGHKS and CDR2 is YYEKEE (reference sequence).

The V and J genes are TRBV18 and TRBJ2-7, with 9 bases aligning to TRBD2. Germline assignment: CDR1 KGHSH and CDR2 LQKENI. This CDR3 contains 15 residues. The V and J ends lost 0 bases and 1 base, in that order; junction bases with no gene match: 1. The CDR3 DNA is TGTGCCAGCTCACCACCCCTAGCGGGATCCTACGAGCAGTACTTC. Its protein product is CASSPPLAGSYEQYF.

V is TRBV5-4 and J is TRBJ1-5; no firm D call. The germline V gene has CDR1 SGHNT and CDR2 YYREEE (reference sequence). V lost 0 bases, J lost 4 bases, and 8 bases lay in between. The CDR3 is made up of 14 amino acids. For the CDR3, the DNA is TGTGCCAGCAGCTTGGGCCCGGTGAATCAGCCCCAGCATTTT. Protein sequence: CASSLGPVNQPQHF.

The rearrangement links TRBV7-9 to TRBJ1-1; D may be TRBD1 (5 bases). Germline V CDR1 and CDR2: SEHNR, FQNEAQ (reference sequence). This CDR3 contains 15 residues. V was clipped by 4 bases and J by 0 bases, with 12 bases between them. The CDR3 nucleotides read TGTGCCAGCAGCTCCACAGCAGGGATGAACACTGAAGCTTTCTTT. Translated: CASSSTAGMNTEAFF.

The CDR3 DNA sequence: TGTGCCAGCAGTCCGGGGACTAGCCGCGAGACCCAGTACTTC. Amino acids: CASSPGTSRETQYF. J is TRBJ2-5 and V is TRBV9; 9 nucleotides line up with TRBD2. The V and J ends lost 5 bases and 5 bases, in that order; junction bases with no gene match: 7. This CDR3 contains 14 residues. Germline CDR1 is SGDLS and CDR2 is YYNGEE.

The rearrangement joins TRBV21-1 to TRBJ2-3; TRBD1 is the table's D call, not checked against the DNA. TRBV21-1 is noted as a pseudogene. This CDR3 spans 17 amino acids. Here the CDR3 DNA reads TGTGCCAGCAGCAAAGCCAGGGGGGCTAGAGCGTCAGATACGCAGTATTTT. As protein: CASSKARGARASDTQYF.

This chain uses TRBV10-3 with TRBJ2-1; TRBD1 might be the D (5 bases). Trimming cost V 8 bases and J 3 bases, with 14 bases left between them. The CDR3 is made up of 14 amino acids. Germline CDR1 is ENHRY and CDR2 is SYGVKD. This chain's CDR3 is CAIQETVFYNEQFF. The DNA of the CDR3 is TGTGCCATCCAGGAGACAGTGTTCTACAATGAGCAGTTCTTC.

This rearrangement joins TRBV5-4 to TRBJ2-1; D remains ambiguous. Deletions cut 1 base from V and 8 bases from J, with 7 bases between. CDR3 size: 12 residues. Germline CDR1 is SGHNT and CDR2 is YYREEE (reference sequence). This CDR3 reads CASSLFFHEQFF. Here the CDR3 DNA reads TGTGCCAGCAGCTTGTTCTTCCATGAGCAGTTCTTC.